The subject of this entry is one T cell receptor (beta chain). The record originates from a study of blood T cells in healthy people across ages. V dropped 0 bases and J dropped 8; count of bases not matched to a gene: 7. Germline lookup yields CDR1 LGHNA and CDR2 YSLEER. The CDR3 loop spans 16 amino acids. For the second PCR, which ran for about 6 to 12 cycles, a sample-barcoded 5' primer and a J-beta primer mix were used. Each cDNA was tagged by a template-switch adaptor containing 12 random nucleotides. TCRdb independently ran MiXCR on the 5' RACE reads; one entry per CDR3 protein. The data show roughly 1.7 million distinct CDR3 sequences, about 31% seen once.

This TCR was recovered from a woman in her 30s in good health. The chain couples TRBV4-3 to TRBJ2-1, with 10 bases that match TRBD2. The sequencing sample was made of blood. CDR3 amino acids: CASSQDLAGGLDEQFF. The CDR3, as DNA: TGCGCCAGCAGCCAAGATTTAGCGGGGGGCCTGGATGAGCAGTTCTTC.